Shown below are 22 T cell receptor beta chains from a single sample sequenced in a study of cytomegalovirus exposure and HLA in healthy donors. PCR was performed using 60 Vbeta and 13 Jbeta primers. Produced via immunoSEQ multiplex PCR; TCRdb's table is partial and in-frame only. The data hold some 150,000 clones, with roughly four fifths observed a single time. The specimen was PBMCs. The receptors originated from a human donor in good health.

V gene TRBV7-3 combines with J gene TRBJ1-1, with TRBD1 as a possible D gene (5 bases). The germline V gene encodes CDR1 SGHTA and CDR2 FQGTGA. The CDR3 consists of 15 residues. V was trimmed by 2 bases and J by 5 bases, leaving 15 bases between them. In DNA, the CDR3 is TGTGCCAGCAGCTTAGAAGGCGCAGGGATTACTGAAGCTTTCTTT. Its translation: CASSLEGAGITEAFF.

Concerning this clone: An end of the junction differs from the germline gene, which may be a read error. Other DNA sequences within the sample encode an identical CDR3. This chain uses TRBV6-1 with TRBJ2-7; 8 nucleotides agree with TRBD2. The germline V gene has CDR1 MNHNS and CDR2 SASEGT. The CDR3 runs 15 residues. In DNA, the CDR3 is TGTGCCAGCAGCGAAGGATTAGCGGGGCGATACGAGCAGTACTTC. It yields the protein CASSEGLAGRYEQYF.

The J gene is TRBJ2-2, the V gene TRBV18; D is possibly TRBD1 (5 bases). From germline, CDR1 is KGHSH and CDR2 LQKENI. CDR3 length: 16 residues. The germline V and J ends were trimmed by 2 bases and 3 bases, with 13 bases remaining between them. The CDR3 coding sequence is TGTGCCAGCTCACCATTTCCGGACACGTACACCGGGGAGCTGTTTTTT. This sequence encodes CASSPFPDTYTGELFF.

The genes are TRBV9 and TRBJ1-3; D ambiguous. CDR3 length equals 13 residues. The V gene's germline CDR1 is SGDLS and CDR2 YYNGEE. V was shortened by 5 bases and J by 0 bases, with 6 bases between the two germline ends. The CDR3 reads CASSLSSGNTIYF. The CDR3 DNA reads TGTGCCAGCAGTCTGAGCTCTGGAAACACCATATATTTT.

V and J are TRBV4-1 and TRBJ2-7; tentatively, D is TRBD2 (6 bases). V dropped 2 bases and J dropped 3 bases, with 17 bases sitting between them. Germline V CDR1 and CDR2: MGHRA, YSYEKL. The CDR3 contains 16 residues. In DNA, the CDR3 is TGCGCCAGCAGCCAACCCACGCGGCGGGATTACTACGAGCAGTACTTC. It specifies CASSQPTRRDYYEQYF.

The rearrangement joins TRBV10-1 to TRBJ2-5; 10 bases line up with TRBD2. The V gene end was trimmed by 3 bases and the J gene end by 7 bases; junction bases not matched to a gene: 8. CDR1 WNHNN and CDR2 SYGVQD come from the germline V gene (reference sequence). CDR3 length: 15 amino acids. The CDR3 loop reads CASSEATSGIGTQYF. The CDR3 DNA reads TGCGCCAGCAGTGAAGCCACTAGCGGGATTGGGACCCAGTACTTC.

The chain links TRBV9 to TRBJ2-5, with no clear D. The CDR3 contains 11 residues. The germline CDR1 and CDR2 sequences are SGDLS and YYNGEE. Trimming cost V 3 bases and J 2 bases, with 2 bases left between them. The CDR3 here is CASSAQETQYF. CDR3 in DNA: TGTGCCAGCAGCGCGCAAGAGACCCAGTACTTC.

The chain employs TRBV6-5 and TRBJ2-1, with D maybe TRBD2 (6 bases). The CDR3 is 14 residues long. V gave up 5 bases and J gave up 7 bases, with 15 bases separating them. CDR1 is MNHEY and CDR2 is SVGAGI in the germline V gene. The CDR3 nucleotides read TGTGCCAGCAGTCGGGACTTCCGGGGGAATGAGCAGTTCTTC. It codes for CASSRDFRGNEQFF.

The CDR3 DNA follows: TGTGCCAGCAGGCCAGTCGAACCTAATGAAAAACTGTTTTTT. It yields the protein CASRPVEPNEKLFF. The chain combines TRBV6-5 with TRBJ1-4; D is undetermined. The CDR3 totals 14 residues. Deletions cut 6 bases from V and 3 bases from J, with 11 bases between. The germline CDR1 and CDR2 sequences are MNHEY and SVGAGI.

The chain uses TRBV27 and TRBJ2-2; no definite D call. Germline V CDR1 and CDR2: MNHEY, SMNVEV (reference sequence). The CDR3 runs to 12 residues. The V gene lost 6 bases and the J gene lost 5 bases, with 7 bases spanning the gap. CDR3 in amino acids: CASSRTTGELFF. CDR3 nucleotides: TGTGCCAGCAGCCGAACAACCGGGGAGCTGTTTTTT.

This chain joins TRBV6-5 and TRBJ2-5, with D maybe TRBD1 (5 bases). The J call may be faulty, since TRBJ2-7 better matches the DNA end. Germline V gene lookup returns CDR1 MNHEY and CDR2 SVGAGI. The CDR3 extends over 15 amino acids. CDR3 region: CASSYSGDSSYEQYF. The CDR3 DNA follows: TGTGCCAGCAGTTACTCCGGTGACAGTTCCTACGAGCAGTACTTC.

The gene calls are TRBV28 and TRBJ2-2; TRBD1 matches at 12 bases. CDR1 and CDR2 from the germline V gene are MDHEN and SYDVKM. The CDR3 has 18 residues. Unmatched junction bases numbered 11, after V lost 1 base and J lost 8 bases. The CDR3: CASSLFSGTGGGIGELFF. CDR3 coding DNA: TGTGCCAGCAGTTTATTTTCCGGGACAGGGGGCGGAATAGGGGAGCTGTTTTTT.

The chain is built from TRBV6-1 and TRBJ1-3; D unresolved. Germline CDR1 is MNHNS and CDR2 is SASEGT. V gave up 2 bases and J gave up 0 bases, with 8 bases separating them. The CDR3 has 15 residues. The CDR3: CASSENWPSGNTIYF. The CDR3 coding sequence is TGTGCCAGCAGTGAAAATTGGCCCTCTGGAAACACCATATATTTT.

The chain recombines TRBV4-1 with TRBJ2-5, with D maybe TRBD2 (5 bases). Germline loops: CDR1 MGHRA, CDR2 YSYEKL. The CDR3 is 16 residues long. V shed 3 bases and J shed 6 bases, with 20 bases lying between them. CDR3 coding DNA: TGCGCCAGCAGCCATATAATACTAGGAAGCGTACAGACCCAGTACTTC. This codes for CASSHIILGSVQTQYF.

The chain uses TRBV4-1 and TRBJ2-1, with 14 bases lining up with TRBD2. CDR1 is MGHRA, CDR2 YSYEKL, per germline. Trimming cost V 2 bases and J 9 bases; bases outside gene matches: 9. The CDR3 is made up of 17 amino acids. The CDR3 coding sequence is TGCGCCAGCAGCCAACCCAGACTAGCGGGGGGGCGGGGTGAGCAGTTCTTC. Protein: CASSQPRLAGGRGEQFF.

The chain carries TRBV2 and TRBJ1-3, with D tentatively TRBD1 (6 bases). Trimming cost V 6 bases and J 0 bases, with 12 bases left between them. From germline, CDR1 is SNHLY and CDR2 FYNNEI. There are 15 residues in the CDR3. The CDR3 DNA reads as TGTGCCAGCAGGAAGGACAGCCTCTCTGGAAACACCATATATTTT. It yields the protein CASRKDSLSGNTIYF.

This rearrangement joins TRBV14 to TRBJ1-1, with a possible D match to TRBD1 (5 bases). Trimming pared 1 base from V and 5 bases from J, leaving 14 bases between. Germline CDR1 SGHDN, CDR2 FVKESK. The CDR3 is 15 amino acids. Written as DNA, the CDR3 is TGTGCCAGCAGCCAAGTGGGGGGTGCGGGGACTGAAGCTTTCTTT. It specifies CASSQVGGAGTEAFF.

Only one count was recorded for this clone. The chain couples TRBV28 to TRBJ2-2; 7 positions match TRBD1. Per germline, CDR1 MDHEN and CDR2 SYDVKM. Trimming took 5 bases from V and 5 from J; bases not matched to a gene: 8. CDR3 size: 15 residues. The CDR3 reads CASSSGQVRTGELFF. The DNA for the CDR3 is TGTGCCAGCAGTAGTGGACAGGTTCGGACCGGGGAGCTGTTTTTT.

This chain connects TRBV14 to TRBJ2-5, with D possibly matching TRBD1 (6 bases). V lost 4 bases, J lost 0 bases, and 9 bases lay in between. This CDR3 has 14 residues. Germline V CDR1 and CDR2: SGHDN, FVKESK. The CDR3 DNA is TGTGCCAGCAGCCGGGGACACTACCAAGAGACCCAGTACTTC. Amino acids: CASSRGHYQETQYF.

Notes on this clone: At the DNA level, this CDR3 is encoded by other sequences in the same sample as well. The chain uses TRBV6-5 and TRBJ1-1; D is unclear. Germline lookup yields CDR1 MNHEY and CDR2 SVGAGI. The CDR3 sequence is 13 residues long. Trimming left V 0 bases short and J 5 bases short, with 7 bases between. The CDR3 DNA is TGTGCCAGCAGTTACTCGGGAGGGACTGAAGCTTTCTTT. Its protein is CASSYSGGTEAFF.

This clone was counted a few times. The gene calls are TRBV7-2 and TRBJ2-7; TRBD2 matches 7 bases. There are 15 residues in the CDR3. Germline CDR1 is SGHTA and CDR2 is FQGNSA. J was trimmed by 0 bases and V by 1 base; bases with no gene match: 3. In nucleotides, the CDR3 is TGTGCCAGCAGCTTAGTTGGCGGGAGCTCCTACGAGCAGTACTTC. This sequence encodes CASSLVGGSSYEQYF.

This clone is labeled medium-sized. The chain combines TRBV10-1 with TRBJ2-2; no definite D call. The CDR3 consists of 14 residues. From germline, CDR1 is WNHNN and CDR2 SYGVQD (reference sequence). Trimming stripped 0 bases from V and 6 bases from J, with 8 bases between. The CDR3 reads CASSESSEAGELFF. The CDR3 DNA reads TGCGCCAGCAGTGAGTCTTCAGAGGCCGGGGAGCTGTTTTTT.